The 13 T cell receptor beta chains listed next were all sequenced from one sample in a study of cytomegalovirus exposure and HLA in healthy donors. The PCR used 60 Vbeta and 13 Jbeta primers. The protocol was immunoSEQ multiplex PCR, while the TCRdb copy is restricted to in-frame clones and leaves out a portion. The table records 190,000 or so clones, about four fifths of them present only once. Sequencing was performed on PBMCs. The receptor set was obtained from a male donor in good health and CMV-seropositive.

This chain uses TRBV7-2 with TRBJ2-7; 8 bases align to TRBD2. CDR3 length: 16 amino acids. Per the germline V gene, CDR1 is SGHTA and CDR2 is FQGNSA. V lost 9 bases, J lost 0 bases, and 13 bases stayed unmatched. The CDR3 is CARGRSGALSSYEQYF. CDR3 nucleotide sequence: TGTGCCAGGGGCCGTAGCGGGGCCCTAAGCTCCTACGAGCAGTACTTC.

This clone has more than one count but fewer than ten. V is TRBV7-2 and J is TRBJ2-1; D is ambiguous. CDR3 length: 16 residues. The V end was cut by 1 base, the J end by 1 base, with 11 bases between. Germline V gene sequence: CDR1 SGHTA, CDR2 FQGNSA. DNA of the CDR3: TGTGCCAGCAGCTTAGTCCCCCCAGCGTCCTACAATGAGCAGTTCTTC. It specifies CASSLVPPASYNEQFF.

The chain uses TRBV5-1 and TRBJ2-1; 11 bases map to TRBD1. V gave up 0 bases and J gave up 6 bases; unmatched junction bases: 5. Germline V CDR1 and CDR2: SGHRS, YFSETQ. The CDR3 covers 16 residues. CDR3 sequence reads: CASSLGGTGGFNEQFF. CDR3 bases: TGCGCCAGCAGCTTGGGTGGGACAGGGGGTTTCAATGAGCAGTTCTTC.

The CDR3 bases are TGTGCCAGCAGGCAGGGACAGCCCTATGGCTACACCTTC. Protein product: CASRQGQPYGYTF. V gene TRBV6-5 combines with J gene TRBJ1-2; 7 nucleotides line up with TRBD1. J lost 4 bases, V lost 6 bases, and 5 bases had no gene match. The CDR3 is 13 amino acids. Germline V gene data show CDR1 as MNHEY and CDR2 as SVGAGI.

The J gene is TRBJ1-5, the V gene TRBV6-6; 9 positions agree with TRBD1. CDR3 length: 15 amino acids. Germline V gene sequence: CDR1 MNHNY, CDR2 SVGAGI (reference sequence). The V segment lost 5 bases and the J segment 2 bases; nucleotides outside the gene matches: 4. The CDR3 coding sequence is TGTGCCAGCAGTCCCGGACAGGGGCGCAATCAGCCCCAGCATTTT. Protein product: CASSPGQGRNQPQHF.

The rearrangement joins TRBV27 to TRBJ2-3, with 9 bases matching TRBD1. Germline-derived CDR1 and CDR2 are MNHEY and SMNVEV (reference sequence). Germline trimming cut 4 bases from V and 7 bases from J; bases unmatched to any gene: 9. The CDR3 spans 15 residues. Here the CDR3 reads CASSSRDRDHHTQYF. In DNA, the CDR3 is TGTGCCAGCAGTTCCCGGGACAGGGATCATCATACGCAGTATTTT.

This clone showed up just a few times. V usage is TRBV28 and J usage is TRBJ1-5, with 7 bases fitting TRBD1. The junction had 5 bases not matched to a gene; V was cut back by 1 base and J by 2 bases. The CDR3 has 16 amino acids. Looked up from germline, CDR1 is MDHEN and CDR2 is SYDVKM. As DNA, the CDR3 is TGTGCCAGCAGTTTATTACAGGGGAACGGCAATCAGCCCCAGCATTTT. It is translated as CASSLLQGNGNQPQHF.

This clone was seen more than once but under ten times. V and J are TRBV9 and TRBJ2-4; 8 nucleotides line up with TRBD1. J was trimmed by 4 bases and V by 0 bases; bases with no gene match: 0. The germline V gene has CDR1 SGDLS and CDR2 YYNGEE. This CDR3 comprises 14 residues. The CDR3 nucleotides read TGTGCCAGCAGCGTAGGGACAGGGAAAAACATTCAGTACTTC. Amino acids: CASSVGTGKNIQYF.

CDR3 sequence reads: CASSRDSSNYGYTF. CDR3 sequence (DNA): TGTGCCAGCAGCCGAGACAGTTCAAACTATGGCTACACCTTC. This chain joins TRBV7-9 and TRBJ1-2; TRBD1 might be the D (5 bases). The CDR3 covers 14 residues. Germline values: CDR1 SEHNR, CDR2 FQNEAQ (reference sequence). Trimming cost V 5 bases and J 2 bases, with 12 bases left between them.

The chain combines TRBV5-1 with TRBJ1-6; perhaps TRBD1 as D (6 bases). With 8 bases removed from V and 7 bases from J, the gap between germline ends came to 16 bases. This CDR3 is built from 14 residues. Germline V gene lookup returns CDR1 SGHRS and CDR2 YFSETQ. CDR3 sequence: CASQGWLTNSPLHF. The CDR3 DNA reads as TGCGCCAGTCAGGGGTGGCTTACGAATTCACCCCTCCACTTT.

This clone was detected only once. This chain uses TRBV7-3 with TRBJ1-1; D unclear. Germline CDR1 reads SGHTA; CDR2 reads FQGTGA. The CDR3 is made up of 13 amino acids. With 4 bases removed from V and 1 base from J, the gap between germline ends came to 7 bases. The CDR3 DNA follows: TGTGCCAGCAGCTCTAACCGGAACACTGAAGCTTTCTTT. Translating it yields CASSSNRNTEAFF.

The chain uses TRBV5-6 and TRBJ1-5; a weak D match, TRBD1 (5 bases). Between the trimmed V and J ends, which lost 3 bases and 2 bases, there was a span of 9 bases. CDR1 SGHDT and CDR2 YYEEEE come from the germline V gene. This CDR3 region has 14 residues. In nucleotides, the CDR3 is TGTGCCAGCAGCTCTATGACAGGCAATCAGCCCCAGCATTTT. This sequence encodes CASSSMTGNQPQHF.

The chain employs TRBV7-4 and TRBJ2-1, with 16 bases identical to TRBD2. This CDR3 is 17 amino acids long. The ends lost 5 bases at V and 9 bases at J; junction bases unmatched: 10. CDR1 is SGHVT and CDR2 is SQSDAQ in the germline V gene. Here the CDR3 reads CASSQGTSGREGSEQFF. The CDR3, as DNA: TGTGCCAGCAGCCAAGGGACTAGCGGGAGGGAGGGTAGTGAGCAGTTCTTC.